The present entry profiles one T cell receptor (beta chain) with its context. This receptor's antigen is unknown. No much larger clonotype is one base removed from it; base qualities were not supplied. This entry is derived from a study of blood T cells in healthy people across ages (dated by TCRdb to between 2015 and 2016). General notes on the study: In model experiments, roughly one uniquely barcoded TCR beta cDNA molecule per two T cells was captured by template switching. Age-related changes in TCR beta repertoire diversity were measured in the study by deep sequencing normalized with unique cDNA molecular identifiers. Donors were grouped into four age groups: young (average approximately 16 years), middle-aged (around 39), aged (over 55) and long-lived (about 89). To avoid experimental bias, donors of different ages were distributed randomly across sequencing lanes. Using the same blood draw, the study looked at two additional independent replicas of 1 million unique cDNA reads for two donors, one aged 18 to 29 and the other aged 80 or older.

The roughly 37 donors, aged roughly 6 to 100 years, were systemically healthy Caucasian individuals from Russia. Ten milliliters of peripheral blood were collected from each donor into EDTA-treated Vacutainer tubes. Ficoll-Paque density-gradient centrifugation was used to isolate PBMCs, with at least 6 million obtained per sample. Trizol reagent was used to extract total RNA from the PBMCs, yielding at least 6 micrograms per sample. The percentages of naive CD45RAhigh/CD27high T cells were determined by flow cytometry on a PBMC aliquot from every donor. Inclusive of the bounding cysteine and phenylalanine, the CDR3 is 16 residues long. CDR3 DNA only is kept here, 48 bases in frame from base 1. V loses 4 bases at its end and J loses 4 bases; junction bases beyond the gene matches: 12. According to the germline V gene (reference sequence), CDR1 reads LGHDT and CDR2 reads YNNKEL. To prepare the library, 5' RACE was applied. The second PCR ran for about 7 to 11 cycles and used a J-beta primer mix along with a sample-barcoded 5' primer. A template-switch 5' adaptor carrying 12 random nucleotides introduced a unique molecular identifier onto each TCR beta cDNA molecule. Each sample yielded at least 2.5 million CDR3-containing paired-end reads. First-strand cDNA synthesis was performed from all RNA using the Mint cDNA synthesis kit, with priming by a TRBC-specific oligonucleotide. Following uracil-DNA glycosylase treatment, all cDNA underwent a first 18-cycle PCR with the universal primers M1SS and BC2_uni_R. On the authors' methods: For normalization, 1 million high-quality reads were randomly selected from each sample, with every read carrying a distinct molecular identifier. Instead of being binned into consensus sequences, reads with shared molecular identifiers were discarded. MiTCR, with a Q25 quality threshold and the strictest error-elimination algorithm, was used for CDR3 identification, clonotype clustering and error correction. A nonparametric unseen species model with Euler transformation was used to estimate lower-bound total TCR beta diversity. The public reads were reprocessed in TCRdb via fastp at Q25 and MiXCR, keeping in-frame beta chains. Each CDR3 protein appears once, grouped with its most common genes and DNA. TCRdb's processing, not the study's, gives the V and J calls here. The sample table lists some 1.8 million distinct CDR3 sequences, approximately 40% of them with a count of one. The ten largest clones capture roughly 24% of the sample.

What the research found in general, with its limitations: Because the CMV infection status of the donors was unknown, age-related changes in expanded clonotypes may potentially have been confounded. Estimates of total diversity based on one million sequenced T cells were regarded as lower bounds and as underestimates. As age increased, observed TCR beta diversity per million T cells dropped in a roughly linear way, and a significant reduction was already evident by age 40. Observed TCR beta diversity correlated strongly with the percentage of naive T cells measured by flow cytometry. The long-lived group showed more naive CD4+ T cells, fewer expanded clones and increased TCR diversity than the aged group, suggesting age selection. Because profiling used bulk unsorted PBMCs, naive and antigen-experienced compartments could not be compared conclusively.

Recombination linked TRBV3-1 to TRBJ2-7; the junction holds 8 bases that match TRBD1. This clonotype was obtained from a human donor in good health. Sequencing was performed on blood. The DNA sequence is given as TGTGCCAGCAGCCGAAGTTTCGGACAGGGAGGTTACGAGCAGTACTTC. Its protein is CASSRSFGQGGYEQYF.